These 10 T cell receptor beta chains came from one sample sequenced in a study of T cell repertoires in cytomegalovirus infection. These receptors have no known antigen. Each CDR3 protein is one row after TCRdb ran MiXCR on the reads. The sample yields over 100,000 distinct CDR3 sequences, 25% to 30% seen once. The specimen comprised CD8+ T cells from cultured PBMCs, sampled from culture after CMV antigen stimulation. The source is a human donor in good health (CMV status not recorded). Some clones in this sample may be carry-over from other donors' samples.

A few counts support this clonotype. V and J are TRBV5-6 and TRBJ1-1, with 9 bases matching TRBD1. Germline CDR1 SGHDT, CDR2 YYEEEE. The CDR3 runs 13 residues. V shed 5 bases and J 5 bases; nucleotides not matched to a gene: 4. CDR3 loop: CASRGDRVTEAFF. The CDR3 DNA reads as TGTGCCAGCAGGGGGGACAGGGTGACTGAAGCTTTCTTT. The full variable domain, completed using reference TRBV5-6 and TRBJ1-1, is DAGVTQSPTHLIKTRGQQVTLRCSPKSGHDTVSWYQQALGQGPQFIFQYYEEEERQRGNFPDRFSGHQFPNYSSELNVNALLLGDSALYLCASRGDRVTEAFFGQGTRLTVV.

The sample holds a few counts of this clonotype. The rearrangement uses TRBV4-3 and TRBJ2-7, with D unresolved. There are 15 residues in the CDR3. The ends were cut back, 0 bases at V and 2 bases at J, with 11 bases in the middle. Germline CDR1 reads LGHNA; CDR2 reads YSLEER. The CDR3 DNA reads TGCGCCAGCAGCCAAGAGCAGTCTCCAGCCTACGAGCAGTACTTC. Its translation: CASSQEQSPAYEQYF.

The CDR3 here is CAISVAGGGGETQYF. Here the CDR3 DNA reads TGTGCCATCAGTGTAGCAGGCGGGGGTGGTGAGACCCAGTACTTC. The genes are TRBV10-3 and TRBJ2-5; TRBD2 aligns across 7 bases. In germline, CDR1 is ENHRY, CDR2 SYGVKD. CDR3 length equals 15 residues. J lost 5 bases, V lost 4 bases, and 10 bases had no gene match.

This clonotype was detected many times. The V call is TRBV19, the J call TRBJ1-5; D not certain. The CDR3 contains 12 residues. Trimming removed 7 bases from V and 8 bases from J, with 12 bases in between. Looked up from germline, CDR1 is LNHDA and CDR2 is SQIVND (reference sequence). CDR3 sequence (DNA): TGTGCCAGTAAAAGGTCCGAGGAGCCCCAGCATTTT. This translates into CASKRSEEPQHF.

This clonotype was seen at least ten times. V is TRBV11-2 and J is TRBJ1-1; no firm D call. The CDR3 runs 13 residues. CDR1 and CDR2 from the germline V gene are SGHAT and FQNNGV. Between the trimmed V and J ends, which lost 3 bases and 4 bases, there was a span of 9 bases. The CDR3, as DNA: TGTGCCAGCAGCTTTGGTCCGAGCACTGAAGCTTTCTTT. It specifies CASSFGPSTEAFF.

The rearrangement links TRBV27 to TRBJ2-1; no definite D call. The V end lost 1 base, the J end lost 8 bases, and 12 bases lay between the germline ends. Per germline, CDR1 MNHEY and CDR2 SMNVEV (reference sequence). The CDR3 runs 14 residues. CDR3 nucleotides: TGTGCCAGCAGTTTATTTGCTGTGGGGTATGAGCAGTTCTTC. It codes for CASSLFAVGYEQFF.

The chain combines TRBV2 with TRBJ1-1, with D maybe TRBD1 (6 bases). The CDR3 totals 17 residues. Trimming took off 8 bases at V and 7 bases at J, with 29 bases between the two ends. Germline CDR1 is SNHLY and CDR2 is FYNNEI. The CDR3 DNA follows: TGTGCCAGCCCCGAGTGGAGAGCAGGGGAGGGGGACCATGAAGCTTTCTTT. Encoded protein: CASPEWRAGEGDHEAFF.

This clonotype was picked up many times. This chain links TRBV12-3 or TRBV12-4 with TRBJ2-3, with 12 bases lining up with TRBD2. With V trimmed by 3 bases and J by 5 bases, 6 bases remained unmatched. The CDR3 consists of 16 residues. In DNA form, the CDR3 reads TGTGCCAGCAGTTTTATCCTAGCGGGGGGGAAAGATACGCAGTATTTT. Protein sequence: CASSFILAGGKDTQYF.

In its sample, this clonotype was seen a few times. V gene TRBV4-2 combines with J gene TRBJ2-5; 11 bases match TRBD2. This CDR3 region has 17 residues. Germline CDR1 LGHNA, CDR2 YNFKEQ. J was trimmed by 4 bases and V by 4 bases; bases with no gene match: 11. The CDR3 sequence is CASSLSSGLAGGETQYF. The CDR3 bases are TGTGCCAGCAGCCTTTCCTCGGGGCTAGCGGGGGGAGAGACCCAGTACTTC.

There are a few counts of this clonotype. The chain joins TRBV6-1 to TRBJ1-1; D not resolved. The CDR3 covers 13 residues. Trimming shortened V by 4 bases and J by 3 bases, and 9 bases separated the two germline ends. Germline V gene lookup returns CDR1 MNHNS and CDR2 SASEGT. The CDR3: CASSGEGYTEAFF. DNA of the CDR3: TGTGCCAGCAGTGGGGAAGGATACACTGAAGCTTTCTTT.